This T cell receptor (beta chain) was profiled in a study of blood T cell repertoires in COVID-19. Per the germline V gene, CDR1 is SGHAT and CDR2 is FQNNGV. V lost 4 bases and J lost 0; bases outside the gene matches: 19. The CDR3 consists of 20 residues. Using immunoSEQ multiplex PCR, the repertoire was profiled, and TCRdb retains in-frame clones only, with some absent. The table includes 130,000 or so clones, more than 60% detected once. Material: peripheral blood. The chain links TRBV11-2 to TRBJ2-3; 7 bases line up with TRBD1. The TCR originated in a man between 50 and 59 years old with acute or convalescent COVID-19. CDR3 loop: CASSSEGQNKASPSTDTQYF. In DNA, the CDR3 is TGTGCCAGCAGCTCAGAGGGACAGAATAAGGCGAGTCCTAGCACAGATACGCAGTATTTT.